The rows below give T cell receptor beta chains drawn from one sample of a study of T cell repertoires in cytomegalovirus infection. Their antigens remain unidentified. Using its own MiXCR run on the reads, TCRdb lists one record per CDR3 protein. The data show approximately 590,000 distinct CDR3 sequences, with about 40% seen just once and more than 40% held by the top ten. This specimen was cultured PBMCs, taken from culture after CMV antigen stimulation. The receptors here all came from a human donor in good health (CMV status not recorded). Some clones in this sample may be carry-over from other donors' samples. Both conserved end residues are part of each CDR3. The D gene is left open where the match is weak. Clone size, where shown, is once, few, many, or a class for clones that have expanded.

V: TRBV5-8; D: TRBD1; size: -; length: 15; J: TRBJ1-6; DNA: TGTGCCAGCAGCATGTGGGACAGGGGTGGATCACCCCTCCACTTT; CDR3: CASSMWDRGGSPLHF
V: TRBV7-2; D: -; size: -; length: 15; J: TRBJ1-3; DNA: TGTGCCAGCAGCCTTGACAAGAGCTCTGGAAACACCATATATTTT; CDR3: CASSLDKSSGNTIYF
V: TRBV2; D: -; size: -; length: 13; J: TRBJ2-1; DNA: TGTGCCAGCATGGGCAGGTCCTACAATGAGCAGTTCTTC; CDR3: CASMGRSYNEQFF
V: TRBV6-2/TRBV6-3; D: TRBD2; size: -; length: 18; J: TRBJ2-1; DNA: TGTGCCAGCAGTTACTCCGGGACTAGCGGGAGCCTATACAATGAGCAGTTCTTC; CDR3: CASSYSGTSGSLYNEQFF
V: TRBV6-2/TRBV6-3; D: -; size: few; length: 16; J: TRBJ2-4; DNA: TGTGCCAGCACCGAGACGGGGCGGGCCAGGATAAACATTCAGTACTTC; CDR3: CASTETGRARINIQYF
V: TRBV7-2; D: TRBD2; size: few; length: 16; J: TRBJ2-6; DNA: TGTGCCAGCAGCTCACGGACTAGCACTGGGGCCAACGTCCTGACTTTC; CDR3: CASSSRTSTGANVLTF
V: TRBV7-2; D: TRBD2; size: many; length: 14; J: TRBJ2-7; DNA: TGTGCCAGCAGCTTAGGGTCTAGCGGGAAGGGGCAGTACTTC; CDR3: CASSLGSSGKGQYF
V: TRBV19; D: -; size: -; length: 11; J: TRBJ1-2; DNA: TGTGCCAGTAGTACCCGACAGGGCTACACCTTC; CDR3: CASSTRQGYTF
V: TRBV2; D: -; size: -; length: 13; J: TRBJ2-5; DNA: TGTGCCAGCCTTAGGAGGGAGCAAGAGACCCAGTACTTC; CDR3: CASLRREQETQYF
V: TRBV5-5; D: TRBD1; size: -; length: 16; J: TRBJ1-5; DNA: TGTGCCAGCAGCGCAGGGACAGGGGGCCCGACTCGGGCCCAGCATTTT; CDR3: CASSAGTGGPTRAQHF
V: TRBV11-2; D: TRBD1; size: -; length: 15; J: TRBJ2-4; DNA: TGTGCCAGCAGCTCGGGTAGACAGGGTTTAAACATTCAGTACTTC; CDR3: CASSSGRQGLNIQYF
V: TRBV6-8; D: -; size: -; length: 15; J: TRBJ1-2; DNA: TGTGCCAGCAAGAGGTCCGGTCCAGCAGGTTATGGCTACACCTTC; CDR3: CASKRSGPAGYGYTF
V: TRBV7-2; D: -; size: once; length: 15; J: TRBJ1-5; DNA: TGTGCCAGTAGCTTAGCCCTGGGTCTTTATCAGCCCCAGCATTTT; CDR3: CASSLALGLYQPQHF
V: TRBV7-2; D: -; size: many; length: 15; J: TRBJ1-5; DNA: TGTGCCAGCAGCTTATTCCAGGGAGGGAATCAGCCCCAGCATTTT; CDR3: CASSLFQGGNQPQHF
V: TRBV6-1; D: -; size: -; length: 15; J: TRBJ2-7; DNA: TGTGCCAGCAGTCTCCCGCAGTCGGGGGCCTACGAGCAGTACTTC; CDR3: CASSLPQSGAYEQYF
V: TRBV7-2; D: TRBD1; size: many; length: 14; J: TRBJ2-7; DNA: TGTGCCAGCAGCCCCGGGACAGCCGTGGGCGAGCAGTACTTC; CDR3: CASSPGTAVGEQYF
V: TRBV6-2/TRBV6-3; D: -; size: many; length: 14; J: TRBJ1-5; DNA: TGTGCCAGCTCCGTCGGTTATAGCAATCAGCCCCAGCATTTT; CDR3: CASSVGYSNQPQHF
V: TRBV14; D: TRBD2; size: -; length: 15; J: TRBJ2-2; DNA: TGTGCCAGCAGCCAAGGGACTAGCCGCGCCGGGGAGCTGTTTTTT; CDR3: CASSQGTSRAGELFF
V: TRBV4-1; D: -; size: -; length: 14; J: TRBJ1-1; DNA: TGCGCCAGCAGCCCCCTCGGGCAGAAGTCTGAAGCTTTCTTT; CDR3: CASSPLGQKSEAFF
V: TRBV7-6; D: -; size: few; length: 15; J: TRBJ1-6; DNA: TGTGCCAGCAGCGCGGCCCGGCGGGCCAATTCACCCCTCCACTTT; CDR3: CASSAARRANSPLHF
V: TRBV4-3; D: -; size: -; length: 16; J: TRBJ2-4; DNA: TGCGCCAGCAGCCAAGTCTACAGATTAGCCAAAAACATTCAGTACTTC; CDR3: CASSQVYRLAKNIQYF
V: TRBV7-2; D: TRBD2; size: many; length: 14; J: TRBJ2-7; DNA: TGTGCCAGCAGAGACGGGACTAGTGTTCACGAGCAGTACTTC; CDR3: CASRDGTSVHEQYF
V: TRBV27; D: TRBD1; size: few; length: 15; J: TRBJ2-1; DNA: TGTGCCAGCGGAATAGACAGGGGCACATACAATGAGCAGTTCTTC; CDR3: CASGIDRGTYNEQFF
V: TRBV6-6; D: -; size: -; length: 15; J: TRBJ2-7; DNA: TGTGCCAGCAGCCCCGAGACTTCCTCCACCCACGAGCAGTACTTC; CDR3: CASSPETSSTHEQYF
V: TRBV6-6; D: -; size: few; length: 19; J: TRBJ2-4; DNA: TGTGCCAGCAGTTTTACTACCAAAGTCCCTATAGCTAGAAGGAACATTCAGTACTTC; CDR3: CASSFTTKVPIARRNIQYF
V: TRBV7-8; D: TRBD2; size: -; length: 14; J: TRBJ2-7; DNA: TGTGCCAGCAGCTACCAAACTAGCGGCTACGAGCAGTACTTC; CDR3: CASSYQTSGYEQYF
V: TRBV5-1; D: TRBD2; size: -; length: 15; J: TRBJ2-3; DNA: TGCGCCAGCAGCCGGGACTATCCCCGTGCAGATACGCAGTATTTT; CDR3: CASSRDYPRADTQYF
V: TRBV27; D: -; size: -; length: 16; J: TRBJ2-7; DNA: TGTGCCAGCAGTTTTCTAAAGGGTACAAGGTACTACGAGCAGTACTTC; CDR3: CASSFLKGTRYYEQYF
V: TRBV7-9; D: TRBD2; size: -; length: 16; J: TRBJ2-3; DNA: TGTGCCAGCAGGGGGGCGGGGTCTAGCGGGGAAGATACGCAGTATTTT; CDR3: CASRGAGSSGEDTQYF
V: TRBV12-3/TRBV12-4; D: TRBD1; size: -; length: 19; J: TRBJ2-7; DNA: TGTGCCAGCAGTCGCCTAGCGCCGGGACAGGCTTTGGGGGCGTACGAGCAGTACTTC; CDR3: CASSRLAPGQALGAYEQYF
V: TRBV7-2; D: -; size: few; length: 15; J: TRBJ2-3; DNA: TGTGCCAGCAGCTTAGGCCCAACTCTAGCAGATACGCAGTATTTT; CDR3: CASSLGPTLADTQYF
V: TRBV7-9; D: -; size: -; length: 17; J: TRBJ1-2; DNA: TGTGCCAGCAGCTTAGGCGGCGGGCAGGACTTGAACTATGGCTACACCTTC; CDR3: CASSLGGGQDLNYGYTF
V: TRBV12-3/TRBV12-4; D: TRBD1; size: -; length: 15; J: TRBJ1-3; DNA: TGTGCCAGCAGCTATACACAGGGGGCAGGGAACACCATATATTTT; CDR3: CASSYTQGAGNTIYF
V: TRBV12-3/TRBV12-4; D: -; size: -; length: 12; J: TRBJ1-1; DNA: TGTGCCAGCGTGGGGGTGAACACTGAAGCTTTCTTT; CDR3: CASVGVNTEAFF
V: TRBV6-6; D: TRBD2; size: -; length: 14; J: TRBJ2-4; DNA: TGTGCCAGCAGACCCGGGACTAGCGTTGACATTCAGTACTTC; CDR3: CASRPGTSVDIQYF
V: TRBV6-2/TRBV6-3; D: -; size: few; length: 12; J: TRBJ2-3; DNA: TGTGCCAATCAAGGGCAAGCAGATACGCAGTATTTT; CDR3: CANQGQADTQYF
V: TRBV7-2; D: -; size: few; length: 16; J: TRBJ1-5; DNA: TGTGCCAGCAGCCGTTCGGGGGGGGACAGCAATCAGCCCCAGCATTTT; CDR3: CASSRSGGDSNQPQHF
V: TRBV12-5; D: TRBD1; size: -; length: 14; J: TRBJ1-3; DNA: TGTGCTAGTGGCCCTGGACAGGGCGATCACACCATATATTTT; CDR3: CASGPGQGDHTIYF
V: TRBV13; D: -; size: -; length: 14; J: TRBJ1-2; DNA: TGTGCCAGCAGCTCCGGACAGCGGGGAGTTCGCTACACCTTC; CDR3: CASSSGQRGVRYTF
V: TRBV7-2; D: TRBD2; size: many; length: 15; J: TRBJ2-5; DNA: TGTGCCAGCAGCCCGCAGGCGGGGGTTGAGGCGGCCCAGTACTTC; CDR3: CASSPQAGVEAAQYF
V: TRBV7-6; D: -; size: many; length: 14; J: TRBJ2-1; DNA: TGTGCCAGCAGCTTAGCGCTGACTGTCAATGAGCAGTTCTTC; CDR3: CASSLALTVNEQFF
V: TRBV28; D: -; size: -; length: 13; J: TRBJ2-3; DNA: TGTGCCACCGGGCGGGGAGGCACAGATACGCAGTATTTT; CDR3: CATGRGGTDTQYF
V: TRBV6-1; D: -; size: -; length: 13; J: TRBJ1-1; DNA: TGTGCCAGCAAACAGGAGTACAACACTGAAGCTTTCTTT; CDR3: CASKQEYNTEAFF
V: TRBV20-1; D: -; size: -; length: 12; J: TRBJ2-7; DNA: TGCAGTGCTAGGGGGGTACTCTACGAGCAGTACTTC; CDR3: CSARGVLYEQYF
V: TRBV6-1; D: -; size: -; length: 13; J: TRBJ1-1; DNA: TGTGTCCGCGTTTCGGGCCTTAACACTGAAGCTTTCTTT; CDR3: CVRVSGLNTEAFF
V: TRBV4-2; D: -; size: -; length: 15; J: TRBJ1-3; DNA: TGTGCCAGCAGCCGACCGGGTCCCTCTGGAAACACCATATATTTT; CDR3: CASSRPGPSGNTIYF
V: TRBV7-6; D: -; size: -; length: 14; J: TRBJ1-4; DNA: TGTGCCAGCAGCCCCCCCGGGGCTGAGGAAAAACTGTTTTTT; CDR3: CASSPPGAEEKLFF
V: TRBV10-3; D: TRBD1; size: -; length: 13; J: TRBJ2-1; DNA: TGTGCCATCACCAAAGGCCAGGGGGATGAGCAGTTCTTC; CDR3: CAITKGQGDEQFF
V: TRBV18; D: -; size: -; length: 15; J: TRBJ2-1; DNA: TGTGCCAGCTCAACCTCCTCGGGGCTCTACAATGAGCAGTTCTTC; CDR3: CASSTSSGLYNEQFF
V: TRBV7-9; D: TRBD1; size: -; length: 15; J: TRBJ2-7; DNA: TGTGCCAGCAGCCCGAGGGGGGGACAGGGGGGCGAGCAGTACTTC; CDR3: CASSPRGGQGGEQYF
V: TRBV7-6; D: TRBD1; size: -; length: 15; J: TRBJ2-5; DNA: TGTGCCAGCAGCTCCACGACAGGGGGTCAAGAGACCCAGTACTTC; CDR3: CASSSTTGGQETQYF
V: TRBV15; D: -; size: -; length: 15; J: TRBJ1-4; DNA: TGTGCCACCAGCAGAGATCGGGGCGGATATGAAAAACTGTTTTTT; CDR3: CATSRDRGGYEKLFF
V: TRBV15; D: TRBD2; size: few; length: 16; J: TRBJ2-5; DNA: TGTGCCACCAGCAGAGCCAGCGGGACGCACCACGAGACCCAGTACTTC; CDR3: CATSRASGTHHETQYF
V: TRBV19; D: TRBD2; size: -; length: 16; J: TRBJ2-1; DNA: TGTGCCAGTAGTATAGTGGGTGGACTAGCACGCAATGAGCAGTTCTTC; CDR3: CASSIVGGLARNEQFF
V: TRBV12-3/TRBV12-4; D: TRBD2; size: -; length: 15; J: TRBJ2-1; DNA: TGTGCCAGCAGTTGGGTCGGGGGGGTAAACAATGAGCAGTTCTTC; CDR3: CASSWVGGVNNEQFF
V: TRBV7-8; D: TRBD1; size: -; length: 15; J: TRBJ1-1; DNA: TGTGCCAGCAGATTGAGTCCGGGACAGCTCACTGAAGCTTTCTTT; CDR3: CASRLSPGQLTEAFF
V: TRBV12-3/TRBV12-4; D: -; size: -; length: 14; J: TRBJ2-7; DNA: TGTGCCAGCCGGACCGGGGCCCTGGAGTCCGAGCAGTACTTC; CDR3: CASRTGALESEQYF
V: TRBV7-2; D: -; size: many; length: 14; J: TRBJ1-2; DNA: TGTGCCAGCAGCTTACGGGGACGCTACAATGGCTACACCTTC; CDR3: CASSLRGRYNGYTF
V: TRBV27; D: TRBD2; size: -; length: 15; J: TRBJ2-3; DNA: TGTGCCAGCACGGGACTAGCGGGAGGGACAGATACGCAGTATTTT; CDR3: CASTGLAGGTDTQYF